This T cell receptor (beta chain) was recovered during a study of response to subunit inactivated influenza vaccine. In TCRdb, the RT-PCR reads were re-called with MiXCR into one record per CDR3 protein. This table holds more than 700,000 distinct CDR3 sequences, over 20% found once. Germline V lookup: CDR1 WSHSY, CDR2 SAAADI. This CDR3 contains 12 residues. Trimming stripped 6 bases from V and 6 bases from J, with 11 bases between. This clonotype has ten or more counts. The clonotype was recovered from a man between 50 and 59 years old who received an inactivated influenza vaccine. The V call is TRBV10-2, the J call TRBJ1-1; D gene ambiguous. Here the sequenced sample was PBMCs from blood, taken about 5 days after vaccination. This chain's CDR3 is CASRRADSEAFF. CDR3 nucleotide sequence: TGCGCCAGCAGAAGGGCCGATTCTGAAGCTTTCTTT.